This entry features one TCR beta chain sequence. TCRdb's copy holds only in-frame clones and misses some; the assay was immunoSEQ multiplex PCR. The sample lists some 52,000 clones; around three quarters were seen once. This record belongs to a study of memory CD4+ T cells and cytomegalovirus serostatus. Single viable CD3+CD4+CD8-CD45RO+ cells were sorted as the memory CD4+ T cells. This receptor was identified in an adult in good health and CMV-seronegative. The material sequenced was memory CD4+ T cells from blood.

The CDR3 here is CASSTAFDGYEQYF. CDR3 bases: TGTGCCAGCAGCACCGCCTTCGATGGGTACGAGCAGTACTTC. The V call is TRBV6-5, the J call TRBJ2-7; D not resolved. CDR1 and CDR2 (germline): MNHEY, SVGAGI. The length of the CDR3 is 14 residues. Trimming cost V 6 bases and J 4 bases, with 16 bases left between them.